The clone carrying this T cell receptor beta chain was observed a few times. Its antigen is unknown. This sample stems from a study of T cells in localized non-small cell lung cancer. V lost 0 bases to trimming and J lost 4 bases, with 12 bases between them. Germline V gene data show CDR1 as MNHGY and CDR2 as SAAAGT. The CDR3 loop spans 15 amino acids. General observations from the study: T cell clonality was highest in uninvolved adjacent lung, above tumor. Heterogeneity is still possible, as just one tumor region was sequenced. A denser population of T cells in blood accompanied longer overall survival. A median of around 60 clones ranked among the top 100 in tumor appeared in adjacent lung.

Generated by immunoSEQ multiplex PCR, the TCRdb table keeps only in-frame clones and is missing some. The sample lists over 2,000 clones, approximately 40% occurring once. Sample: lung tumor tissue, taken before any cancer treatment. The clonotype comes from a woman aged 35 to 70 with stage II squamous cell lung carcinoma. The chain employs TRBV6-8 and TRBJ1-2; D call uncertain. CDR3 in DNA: TGTGCCAGCAGTTACTCGATTTCTGAGGGCTATGGCTACACCTTC. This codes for CASSYSISEGYGYTF.